The 25 T cell receptor beta chains below all came from one sample that was sequenced in a study of blood T cells in healthy people across ages. Through a sample-barcoded 5' primer and a J-beta primer mix, a second PCR was run for about 6 to 11 cycles. TCRdb reprocessed the 5' RACE reads with MiXCR, giving one entry per CDR3 protein. The data contain some 930,000 distinct CDR3 sequences, about 28% of them seen just once; the ten biggest clones take up 9.5% to 13%. The same data also contributed to another study, on T cells of mothers and their children.

Sequencing was carried out using blood. These receptor sequences come from a middle-aged woman in good health.

The V call is TRBV28, the J call TRBJ2-4; TRBD1 is a possible D gene (6 bases). V lost 6 bases and J lost 4, with 10 bases in between. From germline, CDR1 is MDHEN and CDR2 SYDVKM. This CDR3 is 13 amino acids long. Here the CDR3 DNA reads TGTGCCAGCAGATTACAGGGTAAAAACATTCAGTACTTC. It encodes CASRLQGKNIQYF.

This clonotype was counted only a few times. V usage is TRBV20-1 and J usage is TRBJ1-5; D uncertain. Trimming cost V 6 bases and J 0 bases, with 9 bases left between them. This CDR3 is 13 amino acids long. Germline loops: CDR1 DFQATT, CDR2 SNEGSKA (reference sequence). The CDR3 DNA follows: TGCAGTGCCCCCTCGGTTAGCAATCAGCCCCAGCATTTT. This gives the protein CSAPSVSNQPQHF.

At least ten counts were recorded for this clonotype. As DNA, the CDR3 is TGTGCCAGCAGCTTAGACAGGGGGAGACATTTAGATGGCTACACCTTC. As protein: CASSLDRGRHLDGYTF. This chain connects TRBV7-8 to TRBJ1-2; 8 positions agree with TRBD1. Germline V CDR1 and CDR2: SGHVS, FQNEAQ. This CDR3 contains 16 residues. The trim removed 1 base at V and 6 bases at J, leaving 10 bases unmatched.

This clonotype was seen a few times. The chain joins TRBV7-8 to TRBJ2-4; D remains unclear. Per germline, CDR1 SGHVS and CDR2 FQNEAQ. Trimming took off 3 bases at V and 1 base at J, with 13 bases between the two ends. The CDR3 runs to 16 residues. The CDR3 spells CASSLGSSKAKNIQYF. The CDR3 DNA is TGTGCCAGCAGCTTGGGAAGCAGTAAGGCCAAAAACATTCAGTACTTC.

This chain joins TRBV11-2 and TRBJ2-1; D is uncertain. The CDR3 length is 13 residues. Germline V lookup: CDR1 SGHAT, CDR2 FQNNGV. V lost 2 bases and J 4 bases, leaving 6 bases between the germline ends. CDR3 DNA sequence: TGTGCCAGCAGCTTAAAGAGATACAATGAGCAGTTCTTC. Encoded protein: CASSLKRYNEQFF.

On this clonotype: At one boundary the junction diverges from the germline segment, which might be a read error. This rearrangement joins TRBV7-8 to TRBJ1-2, with a tentative D call TRBD1 (6 bases). The CDR3 covers 16 residues. Per the germline V gene, CDR1 is SGHVS and CDR2 is FQNEAQ. The CDR3 region is CAGSLGGFYKNYGYTF. In DNA form, the CDR3 reads TGTGCCGGCAGCTTAGGGGGATTCTATAAGAACTATGGCTACACCTTC.

Comments on this clonotype: This may come from a read error, since a much larger clone is one base off. The chain combines TRBV7-2 with TRBJ2-6; D is unclear. The CDR3 totals 14 residues. Trimming left V 6 bases short and J 2 bases short, with 8 bases between. Germline-derived CDR1 and CDR2 are SGHTA and FQGNSA. Here the CDR3 DNA reads TGTGCCAGCAGGCTGGACCCTGGGGCCAACGTCCTGACTTTC. Translation gives CASRLDPGANVLTF.

This chain uses TRBV28 with TRBJ1-4; TRBD1 agrees at 9 bases. The germline V gene has CDR1 MDHEN and CDR2 SYDVKM. This CDR3 is 14 amino acids long. V lost 5 bases to trimming and J lost 10 bases; unmatched junction nucleotides: 8. The CDR3 region is CASSPGQGFPKLFF. The CDR3 DNA reads TGTGCCAGCAGTCCGGGACAGGGATTTCCAAAACTGTTTTTT.

This chain connects TRBV12-5 to TRBJ2-3; TRBD1 or TRBD2 may be the D gene (5 bases each). The CDR3 loop spans 12 amino acids. Trimming removed 9 bases from V and 11 bases from J, with 18 bases in between. The germline CDR1 and CDR2 sequences are LGHNT and FRNRAP. The CDR3 spells CARGPALGKQYF. The CDR3 DNA sequence: TGTGCTAGGGGACCGGCCCTTGGGAAGCAGTATTTT.

This clonotype was counted many times. The genes are TRBV5-1 and TRBJ1-2; D is unclear. The CDR3 extends over 14 amino acids. Per germline, CDR1 SGHRS and CDR2 YFSETQ. Trimming cost V 0 bases and J 6 bases, with 12 bases left between them. As DNA, the CDR3 is TGCGCCAGCAGCTTGGCCGAGGGAGCCGATGGCTACACCTTC. It is translated as CASSLAEGADGYTF.

The chain is built from TRBV28 and TRBJ2-2, with unresolved D. The CDR3 loop spans 13 amino acids. Trimming stripped 5 bases from V and 16 bases from J, with 20 bases between. Germline CDR1 MDHEN, CDR2 SYDVKM. The CDR3 nucleotides read TGTGCCAGCAGTGGCAGGATCCCCCTCTGGGCGTTTTTT. It specifies CASSGRIPLWAFF. Full variable domain (outside the CDR3, taken from reference TRBV28 and TRBJ2-2): DVKVTQSSRYLVKRTGEKVFLECVQDMDHENMFWYRQDPGLGLRLIYFSYDVKMKEKGDIPEGYSVSREKKERFSLILESASTNQTSMYLCASSGRIPLWAFFGEGSRLTVL.

This clonotype was seen only a few times. The chain joins TRBV7-9 to TRBJ2-7; a weak D match, TRBD1 (6 bases). Germline V gene data show CDR1 as SEHNR and CDR2 as FQNEAQ (reference sequence). This CDR3 spans 14 amino acids. V was clipped by 5 bases and J by 3 bases, with 14 bases between them. The CDR3 DNA follows: TGTGCCAGCAGCCCCGACCGGACAGTCTACGAGCAGTACTTC. Amino acid sequence: CASSPDRTVYEQYF.

A single count supports this clonotype. The chain joins TRBV20-1 to TRBJ1-2; TRBD1 matches 7 bases. CDR3 size: 12 residues. J gave up 7 bases and V 3 bases, and 5 bases lay outside the gene matches. The germline V gene encodes CDR1 DFQATT and CDR2 SNEGSKA (reference sequence). CDR3 DNA sequence: TGCAGTGCTAGTGGACAGGCGGGTGGCTACACCTTC. It translates to CSASGQAGGYTF.

The chain combines TRBV5-6 with TRBJ2-2; D is possibly TRBD2 (5 bases). This CDR3 region has 15 residues. Trimming cost V 4 bases and J 5 bases, with 15 bases left between them. Germline values: CDR1 SGHDT, CDR2 YYEEEE. CDR3 residues: CASSLPGSGTGELFF. In DNA, the CDR3 is TGTGCCAGCAGCCTCCCGGGGAGTGGGACCGGGGAGCTGTTTTTT.

The genes are TRBV5-1 and TRBJ1-6, with TRBD1 identical over 8 bases. The J segment lost 10 bases and the V segment lost 4 bases, leaving 7 bases of the junction unmatched. The CDR3 covers 14 residues. The germline V gene has CDR1 SGHRS and CDR2 YFSETQ. The CDR3 is CASSPDRGSSPLHF. In DNA form, the CDR3 reads TGCGCCAGCAGCCCCGACAGGGGATCCTCACCCCTCCACTTT.

The V call is TRBV12-3 or TRBV12-4, the J call TRBJ1-5, with 10 bases fitting TRBD1. This CDR3 is built from 17 residues. The V segment lost 5 bases and the J segment 0 bases; nucleotides outside the gene matches: 7. The CDR3 protein is CASSPQDRGLSNQPQHF. As DNA, the CDR3 is TGTGCCAGCAGTCCCCAAGACAGGGGGCTTAGCAATCAGCCCCAGCATTTT.

The rearrangement joins TRBV2 to TRBJ1-4; D unclear. Germline CDR1 is SNHLY and CDR2 is FYNNEI. CDR3 size: 14 residues. The V end lost 5 bases, the J end lost 0 bases, and 7 bases lay between the germline ends. The CDR3 coding sequence is TGTGCCAGCAGTATGTCCACAACTAATGAAAAACTGTTTTTT. This sequence encodes CASSMSTTNEKLFF.

This chain uses TRBV28 with TRBJ2-7; TRBD1 matches at 9 bases. Germline V gene data show CDR1 as MDHEN and CDR2 as SYDVKM. CDR3 length equals 15 residues. The J segment lost 7 bases and the V segment lost 6 bases, leaving 13 bases of the junction unmatched. CDR3 DNA: TGTGCCAGCAGAGGCACAGGGGGCCTGCTAGGGGAGCAGTACTTC. It is translated as CASRGTGGLLGEQYF.

This clonotype occurred many times. The chain joins TRBV29-1 to TRBJ1-2, with unresolved D. Trimming took off 3 bases at V and 7 bases at J, with 12 bases between the two ends. Germline assignment: CDR1 SQVTM and CDR2 ANQGSEA. The CDR3 sequence is 12 residues long. In DNA, the CDR3 is TGCAGCGTTGATACGGGTTCGGTTGGCTACACCTTC. Its protein is CSVDTGSVGYTF.

The genes are TRBV5-1 and TRBJ1-3; tentative D call: TRBD1 (6 bases). The V end was cut by 4 bases, the J end by 0 bases, with 11 bases between. CDR1 SGHRS and CDR2 YFSETQ come from the germline V gene. The CDR3 extends over 15 amino acids. The CDR3 loop reads CASSLDSFSGNTIYF. The CDR3 coding sequence is TGCGCCAGCAGCCTGGACAGCTTCTCTGGAAACACCATATATTTT.

Comment on this clonotype: The junction differs from germline at one of its ends, possibly a read error. V is TRBV10-2 and J is TRBJ2-7; the match to TRBD2 covers 8 bases. The V gene's germline CDR1 is WSHSY and CDR2 SAAADI. CDR3 length: 14 amino acids. CDR3 in DNA: TGTGCCAGCATCCTAGGGCGGGGGGTGTACGAGCAGGACTTC. It codes for CASILGRGVYEQDF.

The V gene is TRBV4-2, the J gene TRBJ2-3, with D tentatively TRBD1 or TRBD2 (7 bases each). Trimming took off 0 bases at V and 6 bases at J, with 16 bases between the two ends. The germline CDR1 and CDR2 sequences are LGHNA and YNFKEQ. The CDR3 spans 16 residues. The CDR3, as DNA: TGTGCCAGCAGCCAAGATCAGGGGGGGGCGTCGGATACGCAGTATTTT. Translation: CASSQDQGGASDTQYF.

This clonotype was detected ten times or more. The chain has TRBV9 and TRBJ1-2; 9 nucleotides match TRBD1. With 0 bases clipped from V and 3 bases from J, the junction kept 3 bases outside the gene matches. Germline V gene sequence: CDR1 SGDLS, CDR2 YYNGEE. The CDR3 is 15 residues long. CDR3 bases: TGTGCCAGCAGCGTAGCTGACAGGGGGGACTATGGCTACACCTTC. Its translation is CASSVADRGDYGYTF.

A note on this clonotype: It may be a read error: a sequence one base away is much more abundant. The chain couples TRBV5-1 to TRBJ2-4, with 12 bases lining up with TRBD2. The CDR3 extends over 16 amino acids. Germline assignment: CDR1 SGHRS and CDR2 YFSETQ. In DNA form, the CDR3 reads TGCGCCAGCAGCTCACTAGCGGGGGGCCTAACCTACGAGCAGTGCTTC. Amino acid sequence: CASSSLAGGLTYEQCF.

The chain joins TRBV19 to TRBJ2-7, with a possible D match to TRBD1 (6 bases). Per germline, CDR1 LNHDA and CDR2 SQIVND (reference sequence). Deletions cut 5 bases from V and 7 bases from J, with 15 bases between. The CDR3 consists of 13 residues. The CDR3 reads CASSLSGAQEQYF. The CDR3 nucleotides are TGTGCCAGTAGTCTTTCAGGGGCCCAGGAGCAGTACTTC.